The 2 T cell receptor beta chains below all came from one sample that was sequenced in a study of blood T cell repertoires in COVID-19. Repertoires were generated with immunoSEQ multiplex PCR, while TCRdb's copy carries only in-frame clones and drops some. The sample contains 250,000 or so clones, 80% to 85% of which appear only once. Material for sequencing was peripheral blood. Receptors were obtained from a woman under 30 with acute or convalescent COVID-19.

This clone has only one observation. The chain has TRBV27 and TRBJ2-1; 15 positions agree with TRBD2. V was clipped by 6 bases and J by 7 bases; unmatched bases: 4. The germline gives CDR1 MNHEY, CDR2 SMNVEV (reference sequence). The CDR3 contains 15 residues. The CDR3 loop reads CASRGLAGGWNEQFF. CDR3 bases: TGTGCCAGCAGGGGACTAGCGGGAGGTTGGAATGAGCAGTTCTTC.

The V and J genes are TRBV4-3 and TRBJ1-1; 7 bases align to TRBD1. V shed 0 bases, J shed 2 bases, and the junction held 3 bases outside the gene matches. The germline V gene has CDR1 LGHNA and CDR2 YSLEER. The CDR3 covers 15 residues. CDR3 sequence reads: CASSQDRQGNTEAFF. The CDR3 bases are TGCGCCAGCAGCCAAGATCGACAGGGAAACACTGAAGCTTTCTTT.